A selection of T cell receptor beta chains follows, all from one sample in a study of shared clonotypes between healthy human individuals. Sequencing used immunoSEQ multiplex PCR; TCRdb keeps in-frame clones, though not all of them. The sample records about 2.4 million clones, around nine tenths being singletons. The material sequenced was naive CD4+ T cells sorted from blood. These receptor sequences come from a man younger than 30 in good health. CDR3s include the opening cysteine and the closing phenylalanine or tryptophan. A D gene is named only where the DNA matches it firmly. The listing skips clone size in some rows; elsewhere it reads once, few, many or a size class.

d_call | j_call | v_call | clone_size | cdr3_nt | cdr3_aa
. | TRBJ2-7 | TRBV19 | . | TGTGCCAGTAGTATAGCTTGGGACTCCTACGAGCAGTACTTC | CASSIAWDSYEQYF
. | TRBJ2-1 | TRBV6-5 | once | TGTGCCAGCAGGGGAGCCGGGATGTACAATGAGCAGTTCTTC | CASRGAGMYNEQFF
TRBD2 | TRBJ2-7 | TRBV9 | . | TGTGCCAGCAGCGTAGCTCTAGCGGGAGTTGACGAGCAGTACTTC | CASSVALAGVDEQYF
. | TRBJ1-5 | TRBV15 | . | TGTGCCACCAGCAGAGATCGCACGGATAATCAGCCCCAGCATTTT | CATSRDRTDNQPQHF
. | TRBJ1-3 | TRBV18 | once | TGTGCCAGCTCACCAGGACAGAACTCTGGAAACACCATATATTTT | CASSPGQNSGNTIYF
TRBD1 | TRBJ2-7 | TRBV29-1 | . | TGCAGCGTGGGGACAGGTTCAAGCTCCTACGAGCAGTACTTC | CSVGTGSSSYEQYF
. | TRBJ1-2 | TRBV6-1 | . | TGTGCCAGACCTGACGGGAACTATGGCTACACCTTC | CARPDGNYGYTF
. | TRBJ1-2 | TRBV7-2 | . | TGTGCCAGCAGCTTACAGGGCTATGGCTACACCTTC | CASSLQGYGYTF
. | TRBJ1-5 | TRBV7-2 | . | TGTGCCAGCAGCTTAGGGGGGGATCAGCCCCAGCATTTT | CASSLGGDQPQHF
. | TRBJ2-5 | TRBV29-1 | . | TGCAGCGTTGAGGACCAGAAAGAGACCCAGTACTTC | CSVEDQKETQYF
. | TRBJ2-1 | TRBV18 | . | TGTGCCAGCTCAACAGGGGGGGCCTCCTACAATGAGCAGTTCTTC | CASSTGGASYNEQFF
. | TRBJ1-2 | TRBV11-3 | few | TGTGCCAGCAGCTTAAGCGGTTATGGCTACACCTTC | CASSLSGYGYTF
. | TRBJ2-1 | TRBV7-3 | . | TGTGCCAGCAGCGCCTTCGCAGGGAACAATGAGCAGTTCTTC | CASSAFAGNNEQFF
. | TRBJ2-2 | TRBV11-3 | . | TGTGCCAGCAGCTTTGGGGGGGAGCTGTTTTTT | CASSFGGELFF
TRBD1 | TRBJ2-7 | TRBV7-8 | . | TGTGCCAGCAGGTCTGGACAGGGACTGTTGTACGAGCAGTACTTC | CASRSGQGLLYEQYF
TRBD1 | TRBJ1-3 | TRBV2 | . | TGTGCCAGCAGGCCTGACAGGGTAGCTGGAAACACCATATATTTT | CASRPDRVAGNTIYF
. | TRBJ2-6 | TRBV5-1 | . | TGCGCCAGCAGCTTCTCCGGATCTGGGGCCAACGTCCTGACTTTC | CASSFSGSGANVLTF
. | TRBJ1-5 | TRBV28 | . | TGTGCCAGCAGATCGACCGGGGGGCCAATGATGGCCCAGCATTTT | CASRSTGGPMMAQHF
. | TRBJ2-5 | TRBV30 | . | TGTGCCTGGTCCTACCCCGGGGCCCAGTACTTC | CAWSYPGAQYF
. | TRBJ1-2 | TRBV6-5 | . | TGTGCCAGTGAGGACAGCACGCCTTATGGCTACACCTTC | CASEDSTPYGYTF
TRBD2 | TRBJ2-1 | TRBV11-2 | . | TGTGCCAGCAGTCTAGCGGGGGGTTCCTACAATGAGCAGTTCTTC | CASSLAGGSYNEQFF
. | TRBJ1-5 | TRBV10-2 | . | TGCGCCAGCAGTGGAAACGGATATCAGCCCCAGCATTTT | CASSGNGYQPQHF
TRBD2 | TRBJ2-1 | TRBV5-1 | . | TGCGCCAGCAGCTTGGCCCCTAGCGGGAGGCCAGGCTCCTACAATGAGCAGTTCTTC | CASSLAPSGRPGSYNEQFF
. | TRBJ2-7 | TRBV7-9 | . | TGTGCCAGCAGCTTAATCGGAACAGGCTACGAGCAGTACTTC | CASSLIGTGYEQYF
. | TRBJ2-4 | TRBV4-3 | . | TGCGCCAGCAGCCAAGAATCGGGCAAAAACATTCAGTACTTC | CASSQESGKNIQYF
TRBD2 | TRBJ2-5 | TRBV5-1 | . | TGCGCCAGCAAACTAGCGGGGCCTGAAGAGACCCAGTACTTC | CASKLAGPEETQYF
. | TRBJ2-2 | TRBV2 | . | TGTGCCAGCAAAGGGACACACAAGCAGAGCACCGGGGAGCTGTTTTTT | CASKGTHKQSTGELFF
. | TRBJ1-5 | TRBV5-1 | . | TGCGCCAGCAGCACCCTTGGAGGGGCGAATCAGCCCCAGCATTTT | CASSTLGGANQPQHF
TRBD1 | TRBJ1-2 | TRBV6-5 | . | TGTGCCAGCAGGAGGACAGGGGACGGCTACACCTTC | CASRRTGDGYTF
. | TRBJ2-7 | TRBV10-2 | . | TGCGCCAGCTCCCCCTGGACGGTCGAGCAGTACTTC | CASSPWTVEQYF
TRBD2 | TRBJ2-1 | TRBV9 | . | TGTGCCAGCAGATCCCTAGCGGCCGGGGAGGAGCAGTTCTTC | CASRSLAAGEEQFF
TRBD2 | TRBJ2-1 | TRBV4-2 | . | TGTGCCAGCAGCTATTCCCCCAGCGGGGGTAACAATGAGCAGTTCTTC | CASSYSPSGGNNEQFF
. | TRBJ1-1 | TRBV29-1 | . | TGCAGCGCGAAGTGGGGCACTGAAGCTTTCTTT | CSAKWGTEAFF
TRBD2 | TRBJ2-4 | TRBV5-4 | . | TGTGCCAGCAGCCCAGGGACTAGCGGGAGGGTAGGGGGAAACATTCAGTACTTC | CASSPGTSGRVGGNIQYF
. | TRBJ2-6 | TRBV11-2 | . | TGTGCCAGCAGCCTAGGGGGTTTCGGGGCCAACGTCCTGACTTTC | CASSLGGFGANVLTF
. | TRBJ1-4 | TRBV28 | . | TGTGCCAGCACCTTCGCGGGGCTTGCTAATGAAAAACTGTTTTTT | CASTFAGLANEKLFF
TRBD2 | TRBJ2-5 | TRBV11-2 | . | TGTGCCAGCAGCTTTCTGCGGCGGGGGGGCGAGACCCAGTACTTC | CASSFLRRGGETQYF
. | TRBJ1-1 | TRBV28 | . | TGTGCCAGCAAAAAGGGCAGGGTGAGGAACACTGAAGCTTTCTTT | CASKKGRVRNTEAFF
TRBD2 | TRBJ2-4 | TRBV5-8 | . | TGTGCCAGCAGCCCGGGGGGAACGACCAAAAACATTCAGTACTTC | CASSPGGTTKNIQYF
. | TRBJ2-5 | TRBV6-5 | . | TGTGCCAGCAGGACTGCCGGGACTCTGGAGACCCAGTACTTC | CASRTAGTLETQYF
. | TRBJ2-1 | TRBV18 | . | TGTGCCAGCTCACCGCCTTCACTCCCCAACAATGAGCAGTTCTTC | CASSPPSLPNNEQFF
. | TRBJ2-5 | TRBV5-4 | . | TGTGCCAGCAGCTTGGCTGACAGGTTACAAGAGACCCAGTACTTC | CASSLADRLQETQYF
. | TRBJ1-1 | TRBV5-6 | . | TGTGCCAGCAGCTTGGGGCAGGTGCACCCCATGAACACTGAAGCTTTCTTT | CASSLGQVHPMNTEAFF
. | TRBJ2-1 | TRBV28 | once | TGTGCCATTAAATCCGGGACGGGACGCAATGAGCAGTTCTTC | CAIKSGTGRNEQFF
. | TRBJ2-1 | TRBV5-6 | . | TGTGCCAGCAGCTTCGAACTAGGGAACGACTACAATGAGCAGTTCTTC | CASSFELGNDYNEQFF